This T cell receptor beta chain appears in the sequencing data of a study of blood T cell repertoires in COVID-19. Assay used: immunoSEQ multiplex PCR; TCRdb lists only in-frame clones, some missing. The sample has over 200,000 clones, 88% seen once. With 4 bases clipped from V and 4 bases from J, the junction kept 9 bases outside the gene matches. CDR3 size: 15 residues. Sequencing used peripheral blood. The receptor's source is a man between 60 and 75 years old who had recovered from COVID-19. The V call is TRBV23-1, the J call TRBJ1-2; 7 bases align to TRBD1. TRBV23-1 is placed among ORFs of uncertain function. CDR3 bases: TGCGCCAGCAGTCGCTTTCCGGGACAGCTCTATGGCTACACCTTC. This codes for CASSRFPGQLYGYTF.